The 12 T cell receptor beta chains below were found in one sample sequenced in a study of T-cell reconstitution after alpha-beta-depleted transplantation in children. Unique molecular identifiers were incorporated into the prepared TCRbeta library. TCRdb called the PCR reads again in MiXCR, with one record for every CDR3 protein. The data hold 440,000 or so distinct CDR3 sequences, with around two fifths observed a single time. Source: PBMCs, taken before TCRalphabeta/CD19-depleted stem cell transplant. These receptor sequences come from a girl between 2 and 10 years old with aplastic anemia, due to receive a stem cell transplant.

This clonotype appeared a few times. This chain uses TRBV13 with TRBJ2-2, with 8 nucleotides matching TRBD1. Unmatched junction bases numbered 12, after V lost 5 bases and J lost 7 bases. CDR1 is PRHDT, CDR2 FYEKMQ, per germline (reference sequence). The CDR3 contains 16 residues. This CDR3 is CASSPEGQGAIGELFF. The CDR3 nucleotides are TGTGCCAGCAGCCCAGAGGGGCAGGGGGCGATCGGGGAGCTGTTTTTT.

This clonotype was picked up many times. V usage is TRBV5-1 and J usage is TRBJ2-5, with D possibly matching TRBD2 (6 bases). In germline, CDR1 is SGHRS, CDR2 YFSETQ. This CDR3 has 11 residues. V was cut by 0 bases and J by 10 bases, with 7 bases left in between. DNA of the CDR3: TGCGCCAGCAGCTTGGAGGGACTCCAGTACTTC. Residues: CASSLEGLQYF. The variable domain in full, completed from reference TRBV5-1 and TRBJ2-5, reads KAGVTQTPRYLIKTRGQQVTLSCSPISGHRSVSWYQQTPGQGLQFLFEYFSETQRNKGNFPGRFSGRQFSNSRSEMNVSTLELGDSALYLCASSLEGLQYFGPGTRLLVL.

This clonotype occurred many times. The rearrangement uses TRBV11-2 and TRBJ2-7, with D maybe TRBD2 (5 bases). Germline V gives CDR1 SGHAT, CDR2 FQNNGV. Trimming took 1 base from V and 5 from J, leaving 12 bases between them. CDR3 length: 14 residues. CDR3 coding DNA: TGTGCCAGCAGCTTAGGTACGGGGATTAACGAGCAGTACTTC. Amino acids: CASSLGTGINEQYF.

This clonotype was seen at least ten times. This chain connects TRBV2 to TRBJ1-1, with a tentative D call TRBD1 (6 bases). Germline V gene data show CDR1 as SNHLY and CDR2 as FYNNEI. The CDR3 loop spans 13 amino acids. The ends were cut back, 2 bases at V and 4 bases at J, with 8 bases in the middle. The CDR3, as DNA: TGTGCCAGCAGTGAACAGGGGCCCACTGAAGCTTTCTTT. Translation: CASSEQGPTEAFF.

The chain joins TRBV7-2 to TRBJ2-3; D possibly uses TRBD1 or TRBD2 (5 bases each). Germline loops: CDR1 SGHTA, CDR2 FQGNSA. Trimming took off 4 bases at V and 0 bases at J, with 14 bases between the two ends. The CDR3 has 16 residues. CDR3: CASSSKGPRSTDTQYF. For the CDR3, the DNA is TGTGCCAGCAGCTCGAAGGGACCTAGAAGCACAGATACGCAGTATTTT. Looking up the rest from reference TRBV7-2 and TRBJ2-3 gives the full variable domain: GAGVSQSPSNKVTEKGKDVELRCDPISGHTALYWYRQSLGQGLEFLIYFQGNSAPDKSGLPSDRFSAERTGGSVSTLTIQRTQQEDSAVYLCASSSKGPRSTDTQYFGPGTRLTVL.

Notes on this clonotype: The CDR3 ends on some other residue instead of the conserved phenylalanine or tryptophan, so this is likely a read error. This chain joins TRBV27 and TRBJ2-6, with D unclear. Germline CDR1 and CDR2: MNHEY and SMNVEV (reference sequence). The CDR3 covers 13 residues. V was trimmed by 5 bases and J by 4 bases, leaving 6 bases between them. CDR3 in amino acids: CASSAWGANVLTL. CDR3 sequence (DNA): TGTGCCAGCAGTGCTTGGGGGGCCAACGTCCTGACTCTC.

V gene TRBV10-3 combines with J gene TRBJ2-5; 7 bases are a match to TRBD2. V dropped 9 bases and J dropped 4; count of bases not matched to a gene: 8. This CDR3 is 13 amino acids long. The germline gives CDR1 ENHRY, CDR2 SYGVKD. The CDR3 reads CAIGLGARETQYF. The CDR3 DNA reads TGTGCCATTGGACTAGGGGCAAGAGAGACCCAGTACTTC.

This clonotype showed up many times. The rearrangement joins TRBV7-3 to TRBJ2-1, with D possibly being TRBD2 (5 bases). The germline V gene encodes CDR1 SGHTA and CDR2 FQGTGA. The CDR3 length is 14 residues. V was clipped by 4 bases and J by 3 bases, with 10 bases between them. The DNA of the CDR3 is TGTGCCAGCAGCTCACCGGGATTCTACAATGAGCAGTTCTTC. Protein: CASSSPGFYNEQFF. Full variable domain (missing parts from reference TRBV7-3 and TRBJ2-1): GAGVSQTPSNKVTEKGKYVELRCDPISGHTALYWYRQSLGQGPEFLIYFQGTGAADDSGLPNDRFFAVRPEGSVSTLKIQRTERGDSAVYLCASSSPGFYNEQFFGPGTRLTVL.

The V call is TRBV9, the J call TRBJ2-3, with TRBD2 identical over 8 bases. The CDR3 loop spans 15 amino acids. From germline, CDR1 is SGDLS and CDR2 YYNGEE. The trim removed 0 bases at V and 5 bases at J, leaving 5 bases unmatched. The CDR3 reads CASSVVAGGIDTQYF. DNA for the CDR3: TGTGCCAGCAGCGTAGTGGCGGGAGGAATAGATACGCAGTATTTT.

The chain couples TRBV5-1 to TRBJ2-5; no reliable D call. The CDR3 is 15 amino acids. Trimming removed 0 bases from V and 7 bases from J, with 16 bases in between. The germline gives CDR1 SGHRS, CDR2 YFSETQ. The chain's CDR3 is CASSLDSPRKRTQYF. CDR3 DNA sequence: TGCGCCAGCAGCTTGGACTCCCCACGTAAGAGGACCCAGTACTTC.

The V and J genes are TRBV10-3 and TRBJ1-1; no reliable D call. The germline CDR1 and CDR2 sequences are ENHRY and SYGVKD. The V gene lost 2 bases and the J gene lost 0 bases, with 16 bases spanning the gap. The CDR3 spans 17 residues. The CDR3 bases are TGTGCCATCAGTGAGACCATCCAAGTAACCATGAACACTGAAGCTTTCTTT. Translating it yields CAISETIQVTMNTEAFF.

The V gene is TRBV29-1, the J gene TRBJ1-2; D call uncertain. V shed 0 bases and J shed 0 bases, with 17 bases lying between them. The germline V gene encodes CDR1 SQVTM and CDR2 ANQGSEA. The CDR3 is 17 residues long. The CDR3: CSVEDLRESSANYGYTF. In nucleotides, the CDR3 is TGCAGCGTTGAAGATCTCAGAGAGTCATCAGCTAACTATGGCTACACCTTC.